The 25 T cell receptor beta chains in this list originate from one sample, sequenced in a study of shared clonotypes between healthy human individuals. Positively selected for CCR7, the CD45RO-negative cells used as naive CD8 cells excluded terminally differentiated effector memory CD45RA+ cells. Method: immunoSEQ multiplex PCR; TCRdb's copy keeps in-frame clones and lacks some. The data show about 2.1 million clones, with approximately 92% seen just once and 1.5% to 2% held by the top ten. The material sequenced was naive CD8+ T cells from PBMCs. The receptors were gathered from a man younger than 35 in good health. Some clones in this sample may be carry-over from other donors' samples.

The chain has TRBV19 and TRBJ1-1; no firm D call. Trimming cost V 6 bases and J 8 bases, with 10 bases left between them. The CDR3 has 11 residues. The germline gives CDR1 LNHDA, CDR2 SQIVND (reference sequence). Written as DNA, the CDR3 is TGTGCCAGTAGGCGACGTCGAGAAGCTTTCTTT. Encoded protein: CASRRRREAFF.

The chain employs TRBV5-6 and TRBJ2-2; tentatively, D is TRBD2 (6 bases). V lost 0 bases and J lost 1, with 7 bases in between. The CDR3 covers 15 residues. In germline, CDR1 is SGHDT, CDR2 YYEEEE. This CDR3 reads CASSLDGRNTGELFF. CDR3 DNA sequence: TGTGCCAGCAGCTTGGACGGGAGGAACACCGGGGAGCTGTTTTTT.

The genes are TRBV4-1 and TRBJ2-1; tentatively, D is TRBD1 (6 bases). Germline CDR1 reads MGHRA; CDR2 reads YSYEKL. The CDR3 contains 18 residues. Trimming cost V 3 bases and J 0 bases, with 18 bases left between them. CDR3 region: CASSQAGTPPSSYNEQFF. CDR3 in DNA: TGCGCCAGCAGCCAGGCCGGGACACCCCCAAGCTCCTACAATGAGCAGTTCTTC.

The V gene is TRBV19, the J gene TRBJ1-2, with D unresolved. Trimming left V 3 bases short and J 4 bases short, with 15 bases between. Germline lookup yields CDR1 LNHDA and CDR2 SQIVND (reference sequence). The CDR3 consists of 15 residues. CDR3 sequence reads: CASSIDEGLSYGYTF. The CDR3 region has the DNA TGTGCCAGTAGTATTGACGAGGGATTGTCCTATGGCTACACCTTC.

The chain links TRBV7-9 to TRBJ1-5; D perhaps matches TRBD1 (6 bases). Trimming cost V 4 bases and J 2 bases, with 15 bases left between them. The CDR3 totals 16 residues. Germline CDR1 reads SEHNR; CDR2 reads FQNEAQ (reference sequence). CDR3 bases: TGTGCCAGCAGCTCTTACAGGGAATGGGGCAATCAGCCCCAGCATTTT. Residues: CASSSYREWGNQPQHF.

V is TRBV11-1 and J is TRBJ1-3, with 7 bases matching TRBD1. CDR1 and CDR2 from the germline V gene are SGHAT and FQDESV (reference sequence). The CDR3 is made up of 16 amino acids. Trimming took 6 bases from V and 0 from J; bases not matched to a gene: 8. CDR3 amino acids: CASRPRTGSSGNTIYF. The CDR3 nucleotides are TGTGCCAGCAGACCTCGGACAGGCAGCTCTGGAAACACCATATATTTT.

V and J are TRBV11-3 and TRBJ2-1; TRBD2 agrees at 7 bases. The CDR3 has 14 residues. Per germline, CDR1 SGHNT and CDR2 YENEEA. The V segment lost 3 bases and the J segment 5 bases; nucleotides outside the gene matches: 4. The CDR3 DNA is TGTGCCAGCAGCTTGGGACTATTCGACAATGAGCAGTTCTTC. Translating it yields CASSLGLFDNEQFF. Variable domain in full (rest from reference TRBV11-3 and TRBJ2-1): EAGVVQSPRYKIIEKKQPVAFWCNPISGHNTLYWYLQNLGQGPELLIRYENEEAVDDSQLPKDRFSAERLKGVDSTLKIQPAELGDSAVYLCASSLGLFDNEQFFGPGTRLTVL.

This chain connects TRBV28 to TRBJ1-3, with D perhaps matching TRBD1 (5 bases). Trimming removed 2 bases at V and 0 bases at J, with 14 bases between. Per the germline V gene, CDR1 is MDHEN and CDR2 is SYDVKM. There are 17 residues in the CDR3. The CDR3 DNA follows: TGTGCCAGCAGTTTACCGCCCCCAGGGAGCTCTGGAAACACCATATATTTT. Translated, it gives CASSLPPPGSSGNTIYF.

This chain joins TRBV5-4 and TRBJ2-5; D not certain. V was cut by 2 bases and J by 1 base, with 15 bases left in between. This CDR3 has 16 amino acids. In germline, CDR1 is SGHNT, CDR2 YYREEE (reference sequence). In DNA form, the CDR3 reads TGTGCCAGCAGCTTCTTTTTAGAATCGGCCCAAGAGACCCAGTACTTC. It translates to CASSFFLESAQETQYF.

This clone turned up a few times. The chain uses TRBV27 and TRBJ1-1, with 11 bases that match TRBD1. V trimming: 7 bases; J trimming: 0 bases; junction bases outside the gene matches: 10. This CDR3 has 17 amino acids. CDR1 and CDR2 from the germline V gene are MNHEY and SMNVEV (reference sequence). CDR3 amino acids: CASTPSWDRGLNTEAFF. For the CDR3, the DNA is TGTGCCAGCACCCCGTCTTGGGACAGGGGGTTGAACACTGAAGCTTTCTTT.

V and J are TRBV28 and TRBJ2-5; D could derive from TRBD1 or TRBD2 (6 bases each). V was cut by 6 bases and J by 7 bases, with 15 bases left in between. The CDR3 is made up of 13 amino acids. The V gene's germline CDR1 is MDHEN and CDR2 SYDVKM. CDR3 amino acids: CASSRTRGGTQYF. CDR3 DNA sequence: TGTGCCAGCAGCCGAACCAGGGGAGGGACCCAGTACTTC.

This sequence joins TRBV4-1 and TRBJ1-2; possibly TRBD1 for D (5 bases). In germline, CDR1 is MGHRA, CDR2 YSYEKL. CDR3 length: 15 amino acids. V lost 1 base and J 8 bases, leaving 17 bases between the germline ends. The CDR3 protein is CASSQVGQAMGGYTF. CDR3 coding DNA: TGCGCCAGCAGCCAAGTGGGGCAGGCTATGGGAGGCTACACCTTC.

The rearrangement uses TRBV2 and TRBJ2-3; the D is unclear. With 4 bases removed from V and 6 bases from J, the gap between germline ends came to 11 bases. The CDR3 runs 13 residues. Germline lookup yields CDR1 SNHLY and CDR2 FYNNEI. In nucleotides, the CDR3 is TGTGCCAGCAGTGCCCGGTTTATTGATACGCAGTATTTT. Translating gives CASSARFIDTQYF.

V gene TRBV6-6 combines with J gene TRBJ1-2; D uncertain. This CDR3 comprises 16 residues. CDR1 MNHNY and CDR2 SVGAGI come from the germline V gene (reference sequence). The V and J ends lost 5 bases and 4 bases respectively, with 20 bases between them. CDR3 sequence reads: CASSATGGFGFYGYTF. The CDR3 region has the DNA TGTGCCAGCAGTGCCACGGGCGGGTTCGGTTTCTATGGCTACACCTTC.

On this clone itself: This specimen includes other DNA sequences encoding the same CDR3. The chain is built from TRBV27 and TRBJ1-1, with unresolved D. CDR3 length equals 12 residues. Germline values: CDR1 MNHEY, CDR2 SMNVEV (reference sequence). Deletions cut 6 bases from V and 5 bases from J, with 10 bases between. CDR3 protein: CASSLSGTEAFF. For the CDR3, the DNA is TGTGCCAGCAGCCTTTCAGGTACTGAAGCTTTCTTT.

The chain recombines TRBV12-5 with TRBJ1-3; TRBD1 aligns across 7 bases. The trim removed 5 bases at V and 3 bases at J, leaving 7 bases unmatched. The CDR3 totals 15 residues. Germline values: CDR1 LGHNT, CDR2 FRNRAP. In nucleotides, the CDR3 is TGTGCTAGTGGTCTCGAACAGGGGAGTGGAAACACCATATATTTT. Encoded protein: CASGLEQGSGNTIYF.

The chain recombines TRBV7-2 with TRBJ2-1, with unresolved D. CDR1 is SGHTA, CDR2 FQGNSA, per germline. V gave up 7 bases and J gave up 8 bases, with 9 bases separating them. CDR3 length: 11 residues. The CDR3 DNA is TGTGCCAGCACCCTTGGCTATGAGCAGTTCTTC. This gives the protein CASTLGYEQFF. Full variable domain (rest looked up from reference TRBV7-2 and TRBJ2-1): GAGVSQSPSNKVTEKGKDVELRCDPISGHTALYWYRQSLGQGLEFLIYFQGNSAPDKSGLPSDRFSAERTGGSVSTLTIQRTQQEDSAVYLCASTLGYEQFFGPGTRLTVL.

A word on this clone: The sample contains more than one DNA sequence encoding this CDR3. The chain has TRBV19 and TRBJ2-7; weak D call: TRBD2 (5 bases). With 6 bases removed from V and 0 bases from J, the gap between germline ends came to 9 bases. CDR1 LNHDA and CDR2 SQIVND come from the germline V gene (reference sequence). The CDR3 loop spans 13 amino acids. CDR3 coding DNA: TGTGCCAGTAGCGGGGATCGCTCCTACGAGCAGTACTTC. Protein sequence: CASSGDRSYEQYF.

On this clone itself: Other DNA sequences from this sample encode an identical CDR3 as well. This chain links TRBV28 with TRBJ2-7; a weak D match, TRBD2 (6 bases). Germline CDR1 is MDHEN and CDR2 is SYDVKM. The ends were cut back, 3 bases at V and 4 bases at J, with 13 bases in the middle. The CDR3 consists of 14 residues. CDR3 residues: CASSFVGSGYEQYF. The CDR3 DNA follows: TGTGCCAGCAGTTTCGTTGGAAGCGGGTACGAGCAGTACTTC.

Notes on this clone: Other DNA sequences in this specimen translate into the identical CDR3. This sequence joins TRBV19 and TRBJ2-1; D might be TRBD2 (7 bases). The CDR3 runs 14 residues. Germline V lookup: CDR1 LNHDA, CDR2 SQIVND (reference sequence). The V and J ends lost 5 bases and 3 bases respectively, with 11 bases between them. The CDR3 protein is CASSAGEGYNEQFF. CDR3 nucleotide sequence: TGTGCCAGTAGTGCAGGGGAGGGCTACAATGAGCAGTTCTTC.

CDR3 residues: CASATKAYNEQFF. In DNA form, the CDR3 reads TGTGCCAGCGCGACAAAGGCGTACAATGAGCAGTTCTTC. V usage is TRBV28 and J usage is TRBJ2-1; D gene uncertain. V lost 8 bases, J lost 4 bases, and 12 bases lay in between. The CDR3 loop spans 13 amino acids. Germline V gene data show CDR1 as MDHEN and CDR2 as SYDVKM. Using reference TRBV28 and TRBJ2-1 for the parts outside the CDR3, the full variable domain is DVKVTQSSRYLVKRTGEKVFLECVQDMDHENMFWYRQDPGLGLRLIYFSYDVKMKEKGDIPEGYSVSREKKERFSLILESASTNQTSMYLCASATKAYNEQFFGPGTRLTVL.

This CDR3 reads CSVDPREGPYNEQFF. The CDR3 region has the DNA TGCAGCGTTGATCCGAGGGAGGGCCCCTACAATGAGCAGTTCTTC. This chain connects TRBV29-1 to TRBJ2-1; TRBD2 matches at 7 bases. The CDR3 consists of 15 residues. J lost 2 bases, V lost 3 bases, and 7 bases had no gene match. CDR1 is SQVTM and CDR2 is ANQGSEA in the germline V gene.

The V call is TRBV28, the J call TRBJ2-1, with D unresolved. Germline CDR1 is MDHEN and CDR2 is SYDVKM. This CDR3 is built from 14 residues. The germline V and J ends were trimmed by 3 bases and 0 bases, with 6 bases remaining between them. The CDR3 bases are TGTGCCAGCAGTTTGGGCCACTCCTACAATGAGCAGTTCTTC. It codes for CASSLGHSYNEQFF. The full variable domain, completed using reference TRBV28 and TRBJ2-1, is DVKVTQSSRYLVKRTGEKVFLECVQDMDHENMFWYRQDPGLGLRLIYFSYDVKMKEKGDIPEGYSVSREKKERFSLILESASTNQTSMYLCASSLGHSYNEQFFGPGTRLTVL.

V and J are TRBV5-1 and TRBJ1-5, with D tentatively TRBD1 (6 bases). Deletions cut 5 bases from V and 2 bases from J, with 11 bases between. CDR3 size: 14 residues. CDR1 is SGHRS, CDR2 YFSETQ, per germline. The CDR3 is CASRGEGGNQPQHF. The CDR3 coding sequence is TGCGCCAGCAGAGGGGAGGGGGGCAATCAGCCCCAGCATTTT.

The chain couples TRBV4-1 to TRBJ1-4, with TRBD1 matching 10 bases. The CDR3 contains 18 residues. CDR1 and CDR2 (germline): MGHRA, YSYEKL. Trimming cost V 0 bases and J 4 bases; bases outside gene matches: 8. The CDR3: CASSQEDRGPGDNEKLFF. The CDR3 bases are TGCGCCAGCAGCCAAGAAGACAGGGGGCCTGGAGATAATGAAAAACTGTTTTTT.